The present T cell receptor beta chain was sequenced within a study of CD8 T cells in Susac syndrome. Reverse transcription of 0.5 to 1 ug RNA was performed with random hexamers. In TCRdb, the immunoSEQ multiplex PCR reads were re-called with MiXCR into one record per CDR3 protein. The sample comprises about 120,000 distinct CDR3 sequences, 92% of which are singletons, and 0.11% to 0.15% rests with the top ten. Germline V lookup: CDR1 MNHEY, CDR2 SVGAGI. This CDR3 region has 14 residues. The V and J ends lost 8 bases and 1 base respectively, with 13 bases between them. The clonotype was recovered from a human donor in good health. The specimen was CD4+ T cells from PBMCs. The V call is TRBV6-5, the J call TRBJ2-3; D is possibly TRBD1 (5 bases). CDR3 region: CASGARTRTDTQYF. Here the CDR3 DNA reads TGTGCCAGCGGTGCGCGGACACGCACAGATACGCAGTATTTT.